This record covers a single TCR beta chain. All sorted populations exceeded 95% purity. The entry originates in a study of beta chain features in type 1 diabetes. Expressed TCRB transcripts were sequenced because the isolated RNA had all been reverse transcribed beforehand. TCRdb keeps only in-frame clones here, not all; method: immunoSEQ multiplex PCR. The sample lists hundreds of thousands of clones, around a sixth occurring once. Material for sequencing was naive CD4+ T cells from blood. The receptor comes from a man between 18 and 35 years old in good health.

The CDR3 is CASSPSGQHYGYTF. The CDR3 region has the DNA TGTGCCAGCAGCCCATCCGGACAGCACTATGGCTACACCTTC. V usage is TRBV7-9 and J usage is TRBJ1-2, with a tentative D call TRBD1 (6 bases). Trimming removed 5 bases at V and 3 bases at J, with 13 bases between. Germline V lookup: CDR1 SEHNR, CDR2 FQNEAQ (reference sequence). This CDR3 contains 14 residues. Full variable domain (rest looked up from reference TRBV7-9 and TRBJ1-2): DTGVSQNPRHKITKRGQNVTFRCDPISEHNRLYWYRQTLGQGPEFLTYFQNEAQLEKSRLLSDRFSAERPKGSFSTLEIQRTEQGDSAMYLCASSPSGQHYGYTFGSGTRLTVV.